The 2 T cell receptor beta chains in this list originate from one sample, sequenced in a study of T cell responses to AZD1222 COVID-19 vaccine. Some clones are missing from TCRdb's copy, which holds only in-frame ones; the method was immunoSEQ multiplex PCR. Of 95,000 to 130,000 clones listed, roughly 88% are singletons. Source: peripheral blood, taken on day 0 of AZD1222 vaccination. The origin of the receptors is an adult in good health.

CDR3 residues: CASRKQGALAVNTEAFF. CDR3 DNA: TGTGCCAGCAGGAAACAGGGGGCCTTGGCGGTGAACACTGAAGCTTTCTTT. This chain uses TRBV5-5 with TRBJ1-1; 9 bases align to TRBD1. The germline V gene encodes CDR1 SGHKS and CDR2 YYEKEE (reference sequence). The ends lost 5 bases at V and 0 bases at J; junction bases unmatched: 11. The CDR3 runs 17 residues.

This clone has a single count. The sample has other DNA sequences that encode this CDR3 too. The chain couples TRBV7-8 to TRBJ1-5; D is uncertain. The CDR3 contains 14 residues. CDR1 is SGHVS, CDR2 FQNEAQ, per germline. Trimming removed 2 bases from V and 1 base from J, with 6 bases in between. The CDR3 spells CASSLQGSNQPQHF. The CDR3 DNA reads as TGTGCCAGCAGCTTACAAGGGAGCAATCAGCCCCAGCATTTT.